A selection of T cell receptor beta chains follows, all from one sample in a study of Graves' ophthalmopathy and Graves' hyperthyroidism. One entry per CDR3 protein results from TCRdb running MiXCR on the multiplex PCR reads. The sample carries roughly 50,000 distinct CDR3 sequences, less than 65% recorded once. Material: peripheral blood. All receptors come from an adult woman with Graves' ophthalmopathy. Each CDR3 is given with its conserved first and last residue. The D gene is left open where the match is weak. Not every row has a clone size; where given, it reads once, few, many or a size class.

size: many
J: TRBJ2-7
V: TRBV11-3
D: NA
DNA: TGTGCCAGCAGCTTAGGGGGGGCGCTGAACGAGCAGTACTTC
CDR3: CASSLGGALNEQYF

size: medium-sized
J: TRBJ2-1
V: TRBV9
D: NA
DNA: TGTGCCAGCGACCGGGGGCTAGATGTCAATGAGCAGTTCTTC
CDR3: CASDRGLDVNEQFF

size: NA
J: TRBJ2-1
V: TRBV5-1
D: NA
DNA: TGCGCCAGCAGCTTGGGTGCGGACTCCTACAATGAGCAGTTCTTC
CDR3: CASSLGADSYNEQFF

size: many
J: TRBJ2-3
V: TRBV28
D: NA
DNA: TGTGCCAGCAGTTCCTCCTCGAGTTATACGCAGTATTTT
CDR3: CASSSSSSYTQYF

size: medium-sized
J: TRBJ2-7
V: TRBV2
D: TRBD2
DNA: TGTGCCAGCAGTGAAACCCTAGCGGTTAACTACGAGCAGTACTTC
CDR3: CASSETLAVNYEQYF

size: many
J: TRBJ2-3
V: TRBV2
D: TRBD1
DNA: TGTGCCAGCAGTGCCGGGACAGCTAGCACAGATACGCAGTATTTT
CDR3: CASSAGTASTDTQYF

size: many
J: TRBJ2-2
V: TRBV29-1
D: NA
DNA: TGCAGCACCCGTGGAGAGGGCACCGGGGAGCTGTTTTTT
CDR3: CSTRGEGTGELFF

size: NA
J: TRBJ1-1
V: TRBV7-6
D: NA
DNA: TGTGCCAGCAGCTTAGCCCCAGGGAACACTGGAGCTTTCTTT
CDR3: CASSLAPGNTGAFF

size: NA
J: TRBJ2-7
V: TRBV20-1
D: TRBD1
DNA: TGCAGTGCTAGAGATCCCACAGGGGTAGGTTACGAGCAGTACTTC
CDR3: CSARDPTGVGYEQYF

size: medium-sized
J: TRBJ1-3
V: TRBV24-1
D: NA
DNA: TGTGCCACCAGTGATCCGGACAGCTCTGGAAACACCATATATTTT
CDR3: CATSDPDSSGNTIYF

size: NA
J: TRBJ2-7
V: TRBV20-1
D: TRBD2
DNA: TGCAGTGCCGGACTAGCGGGCCGAGAGCAGTACTTC
CDR3: CSAGLAGREQYF

size: many
J: TRBJ1-3
V: TRBV7-6
D: NA
DNA: TGTGCCAGCAGCTTAGGTCCGGCAGGGTCTGGAAACACCATATATTTT
CDR3: CASSLGPAGSGNTIYF

size: NA
J: TRBJ1-4
V: TRBV14
D: NA
DNA: TGTGCCAGCAGGAGGGGAAGGAAAGATGAAAAACTGTTTTTT
CDR3: CASRRGRKDEKLFF

size: many
J: TRBJ2-5
V: TRBV5-1
D: NA
DNA: TGCGCCAGCAGCTCGCAGGGGCGGGAGACCCAGTACTTC
CDR3: CASSSQGRETQYF

size: many
J: TRBJ2-2
V: TRBV20-1
D: TRBD1
DNA: TGCAGTGCAACCGGGACAGGGGACACCGGGGAGCTGTTTTTT
CDR3: CSATGTGDTGELFF